Below, one T cell receptor (beta chain) is given with its context. This record comes from a study of shared clonotypes between healthy human individuals. Germline CDR1 reads MNHEY; CDR2 reads SMNVEV (reference sequence). The CDR3 contains 14 residues. Between the trimmed V and J ends, which lost 3 bases and 6 bases, there was a span of 14 bases. Positively selected for CCR7, the CD45RO-negative cells used as naive CD8 cells excluded terminally differentiated effector memory CD45RA+ cells. Profiled with immunoSEQ multiplex PCR; TCRdb holds only in-frame clones, not every one. The table has about 2,200,000 clones, roughly 91% seen once.

The receptor was derived from a man aged 18 to 29 in good health. Some clones in this sample may be carry-over from other donors' samples. The material sequenced was naive CD8+ T cells from PBMCs. The chain is built from TRBV27 and TRBJ1-2; no clear D. The CDR3 nucleotides are TGTGCCAGCAGTTTGGTCGGCTCCATGGATGGCTACACCTTC. Its translation is CASSLVGSMDGYTF.